This T cell receptor (beta chain) was captured by sequencing in a study of Ad26.COV2.S vaccination and SARS-CoV-2 variants. Germline V CDR1 and CDR2: GTSNPN, SVGIG (reference sequence). The CDR3 totals 14 residues. The V gene lost 4 bases and the J gene lost 2 bases, with 14 bases spanning the gap. Measured with immunoSEQ multiplex PCR; TCRdb has only the in-frame clones, and not every one. The profile shows about 480,000 clones, around 85% of them singletons. This sample's treatment: 15 to 20 received Ad26.COV2.S at low or high dose, single or two shots; about five received placebo; per-sample allocation not given. Specimens were obtained on day 63 following the first vaccine or placebo injection.

The source of this sequence is a person aged 18-60 years who received the Ad26.COV2.S COVID-19 vaccine or a placebo. J is TRBJ1-2 and V is TRBV30, with unresolved D. The source material was peripheral blood, sampled in a trial of Ad26.COV2.S vaccine versus placebo. CDR3 DNA: TGTGCCTGGAAATTCCCCACCGTCAACTATGGCTACACCTTC. It encodes CAWKFPTVNYGYTF.